Sequencing of this T cell receptor (beta chain) was carried out in a study of T cells in Graves' hyperthyroidism and ophthalmopathy. PBMCs were obtained from 9.5 to 10 ml fresh peripheral blood. The CDR3 length is 15 residues. Germline trimming cut 3 bases from V and 1 base from J; bases unmatched to any gene: 6. The germline V gene has CDR1 SGDLS and CDR2 YYNGEE. Remarks on this clonotype: The antigen remains unidentified.

General study results and limits: Ophthalmopathy cases were set apart from stable hyperthyroidism by a 13 V-J model.

The CDR3 regions of TCR beta were amplified from RNA transcripts. The primer set for the first-round RT-PCR of the TCR CDR3 was HTBI. MiXCR was run by TCRdb on the multiplex PCR reads, yielding one entry per CDR3 protein. This sample yields roughly 510,000 distinct CDR3 sequences, of which roughly 20% are seen a single time; less than 30% belongs to the top ten. The source material was blood. V is TRBV9 and J is TRBJ1-1; 7 nucleotides agree with TRBD1. The clonotype originates from a man between 18 and 29 years old with Graves' hyperthyroidism. CDR3 coding DNA: TGTGCCAGCAGCGCGACAGGGCATGGGAACACTGAAGCTTTCTTT. Translation gives CASSATGHGNTEAFF.